A selection of T cell receptor beta chains follows, all from one sample in a study of T cell responses to AZD1222 COVID-19 vaccine. Some clones are missing from TCRdb's copy, which holds only in-frame ones; the method was immunoSEQ multiplex PCR. Here the sample spans some 150,000 clones, 90% being singletons. The material was peripheral blood, obtained on day 0 of AZD1222 vaccination. These receptors were obtained from an adult in good health. CDR3s include the opening cysteine and the closing phenylalanine or tryptophan. D genes are given only for firm matches. Expanded clones get a size class; other rows say once, few or many, or leave the size out.

J	V	D	size	DNA	CDR3
TRBJ2-7	TRBV4-1	-	-	TGCGCCAGCAGCCAAGAAGGGGGAGGAAACTACGAGCAGTACTTC	CASSQEGGGNYEQYF
TRBJ2-2	TRBV7-2	-	-	TGTGCCAGCAGTGCACAGGGAACCGGGGAGCTGTTTTTT	CASSAQGTGELFF
TRBJ1-1	TRBV7-9	-	-	TGTGCCAGCAGCTTAGCCGAGGGCTTGGAAGCTTTCTTT	CASSLAEGLEAFF
TRBJ2-4	TRBV5-1	TRBD1	-	TGCGCCAGCAGCTCCGAGGGACCAGACAGGGCCTCCAACATTCAGTACTTC	CASSSEGPDRASNIQYF
TRBJ2-7	TRBV27	-	-	TGTGCCAGCAGTTTATCTGCGAGGGCTGGGGGCGAGCAGTACTTC	CASSLSARAGGEQYF
TRBJ2-1	TRBV10-1	TRBD1	-	TGCGCCAGCAGTGAGACCGGGACAGGGGTGGCTGAGCAGTTCTTC	CASSETGTGVAEQFF
TRBJ1-5	TRBV6-5	-	-	TGTGCCAGCAGTTACACGAACAGGTTCAATCAGCCCCAGCATTTT	CASSYTNRFNQPQHF
TRBJ1-4	TRBV5-5	-	-	TGTGCCAGCAGCAAGTCCCGGGACGCCCTAGGAGGTGAAAAACTGTTTTTT	CASSKSRDALGGEKLFF
TRBJ1-5	TRBV28	-	-	TGTGCCAGCAGTCTATCAGGCTTTAATCAGCCCCAGCATTTT	CASSLSGFNQPQHF
TRBJ2-5	TRBV5-1	TRBD1	-	TGCGCCAGCAGAAACGGACAGGGTGGAAGAGGGGCCCAAGAGACCCAGTACTTC	CASRNGQGGRGAQETQYF
TRBJ2-5	TRBV9	-	-	TGTGCCAGCAGCACCGACGGACTATCCCAAGAGACCCAGTACTTC	CASSTDGLSQETQYF
TRBJ2-7	TRBV11-3	TRBD1	-	TGTGCCAGCAGCTCGGGGACAGGGGTCTCCTACGAGCAGTACTTC	CASSSGTGVSYEQYF
TRBJ2-7	TRBV7-3	TRBD2	few	TGTGCCAGCAGTCTAAGGGGGGGACTAGACGAGCAGTACTTC	CASSLRGGLDEQYF
TRBJ1-5	TRBV7-9	-	-	TGTGCCAGCAGCTTCGGTGGGGCAGCACGAGAGTTAGAGCCCCAGCATTTT	CASSFGGAARELEPQHF
TRBJ1-1	TRBV7-8	-	once	TGTGCCAGCAGCTTAAGAGGAGGGGTCGAAGCTTTCTTT	CASSLRGGVEAFF
TRBJ1-2	TRBV6-2/TRBV6-3	-	-	TGTGCCAGCAGTAACATTTACGAGGGCTACACCTTC	CASSNIYEGYTF
TRBJ1-2	TRBV11-3	-	-	TGTGCCAGCAGCTTAGCGACTAACTATGGCTACACCTTC	CASSLATNYGYTF
TRBJ2-1	TRBV5-1	-	-	TGCGCCAGCAGCTTGGATCTCAGAGGGCAGTTCTTC	CASSLDLRGQFF
TRBJ1-1	TRBV6-5	-	-	TGTGCCAGCAGTTCTTCTACAGAGAACACTGAAGCTTTCTTT	CASSSSTENTEAFF
TRBJ1-3	TRBV5-1	TRBD1	-	TGCGCCAGCAGCGGCGGGACAGGGGACTCTGGAAACACCATATATTTT	CASSGGTGDSGNTIYF
TRBJ2-7	TRBV5-1	TRBD2	-	TGCGCCAGCAGCTTGGGTAGCGGGGGGTTCTCCTACGAGCAGTACTTC	CASSLGSGGFSYEQYF
TRBJ1-5	TRBV7-9	-	-	TGTGCCAGCAGCTTAGATGGGAGCTATAGCAATCAGCCCCAGCATTTT	CASSLDGSYSNQPQHF
TRBJ1-3	TRBV2	-	few	TGTGCCAGCGGTGGGAACACCATATATTTT	CASGGNTIYF